Shown below are 2 T cell receptor beta chains from a single sample sequenced in a study of cytomegalovirus exposure and HLA in healthy donors. 13 Jbeta primers and 60 Vbeta primers were used for the PCR. Generated by immunoSEQ multiplex PCR, the TCRdb table keeps only in-frame clones and is missing some. The sample has over 150,000 clones, 75% to 85% seen once; the top ten hold approximately 8%. Material: PBMCs. Receptors were obtained from a young man in good health and CMV-seropositive.

This sequence joins TRBV5-1 and TRBJ1-1; 9 positions agree with TRBD1. This CDR3 has 16 residues. Trimming took 4 bases from V and 4 from J; bases not matched to a gene: 11. Per germline, CDR1 SGHRS and CDR2 YFSETQ. The CDR3 loop reads CASSPLQGAVGTEAFF. The CDR3 coding sequence is TGCGCCAGCAGCCCGCTACAGGGGGCAGTGGGCACTGAAGCTTTCTTT.

In DNA, the CDR3 is TGTGCCAGCAGCTGGGGGGAAGGCACTGAAGCTTTCTTT. Amino acids: CASSWGEGTEAFF. The chain has TRBV7-3 and TRBJ1-1, with D possibly matching TRBD1 (5 bases). The germline gives CDR1 SGHTA, CDR2 FQGTGA. The CDR3 runs 13 residues. The V gene lost 4 bases and the J gene lost 4 bases, with 10 bases spanning the gap.